This T cell receptor beta chain emerged from a study of OX40 agonist ivuxolimab in advanced cancers. For the study in its entirety: The costimulatory receptor OX40 (CD134) was targeted by ivuxolimab, a fully human IgG2 agonistic monoclonal antibody. Prior anti-PD-1, anti-PD-L1 or anti-CTLA-4 therapy was permitted, and checkpoint inhibitors had been received by less than 45% of dose-escalation patients. Intravenous ivuxolimab was administered to patients every 2 weeks at six dose levels: 0.01, 0.1, 0.3, 1.5, 3 and 10 mg/kg. The paper covers the monotherapy dose-escalation part of the phase I ivuxolimab trial, which included N of about 50 patients. Partial responses were achieved by three dose-escalation patients, of whom one had hepatocellular carcinoma and two had cutaneous melanoma. In the dose-escalation cohort, more than 75% of patients were male, and the mean age was approximately 60 years, with a range of roughly 23 to 85. Of the approximately 54 patients in dose escalation, approximately 20 had hepatocellular carcinoma, about 15 had melanoma, 9 had renal cell carcinoma and 9 had head and neck cancer. The purpose of peripheral TCRbeta sequencing was to test whether ivuxolimab changed TCR sequence diversity and led to clonal T-cell expansion.

The trial excluded patients who had a history of autoimmune disease or who were on systemic immunosuppression. Peripheral blood for TCR sequencing was collected from all dose cohorts at baseline, on cycle 4 day 1, and on cycle 7 day 1. Samples were obtained from an open-label, multicenter, first-in-human phase I dose-escalation trial of ivuxolimab. Adults with locally advanced or metastatic head and neck squamous cell, hepatocellular, melanoma or renal cell carcinoma were enrolled in the trial. Before TCR sequencing, CD4+ T cells and CD8+ T cells were sorted from peripheral blood as separate populations. This clone appeared once. What this receptor recognizes is not known. No base qualities exist here, and no much larger clone lies one base off it. The paper as a whole reports these results and caveats: Clonal expansion of both CD4+ and CD8+ blood T cells was observed from baseline to week 6 at doses 0.1 to 3.0 mg/kg. The antigen specificity of the peripheral T cells that underwent clonal expansion was not determined. After ivuxolimab, more expanded clones were found on average in CD8+ T cells than in CD4+ T cells. In the 0.1-3.0 mg/kg groups, partial responders were among the patients with the lowest normalized peripheral clonal expansion, particularly in CD8+ T cells. Low levels of normalized T-cell clonal expansion were also seen in some patients who did not respond.

CDR1 and CDR2 were assigned from the germline V gene (reference sequence) as LNHNV and YYDKDF. Trimming costs V 8 bases and J 4 bases, and their ends lie 9 bases apart. Counted from cysteine to phenylalanine, this CDR3 has 12 amino acids. This entry keeps only the CDR3 DNA: 36 bases, framed from base 1. For sequencing of the TCRbeta CDR3 region, genomic DNA was extracted from the sorted cells. The immunoSEQ Assay was used to sequence the TCRbeta CDR3 regions. Here the immuneACCESS table is served through TCRdb, limited to in-frame sequences with V and J called. Missing clones are a known gap in these copies; in checked studies unresolved V genes cover under half, and the rest lacks a known reason. The sample records tens of thousands of clones, 90% of which are singletons. Roughly a tenth of the sample is in the top ten clones.

The chain is assembled from TRBV15 and TRBJ2-4; the D segment cannot be called with confidence. This receptor was taken from an adult with an advanced solid tumor such as melanoma, head and neck, liver or kidney cancer. The sample in question was CD4+ or CD8+ T cells sorted from blood, obtained in a trial of the OX40 agonist ivuxolimab. The CDR3 here reads CATSPVKNIQYF. The sequenced DNA: TGTGCCACCTCCCCGGTAAAAAACATTCAGTACTTC.